The sequence of this T cell receptor beta chain was determined in a study of T cells in Graves' hyperthyroidism and ophthalmopathy. This clonotype has ten or more counts. RNA transcripts served as the template for amplifying TCR beta CDR3 regions. HTBI primers drove first-round RT-PCR of the TCR CDR3. TCRdb ran MiXCR on the multiplex PCR reads and lists one entry per CDR3 protein. There are about 280,000 distinct CDR3 sequences in the sample; about 25% occur only once, and roughly a quarter lies in the top ten. This TCR was sampled from a man aged 35-49 years with Graves' hyperthyroidism that later progressed to Graves' ophthalmopathy. The source material was blood.

The chain's CDR3 is CASTGTGPGELFF. CDR3 DNA sequence: TGTGCCAGCACAGGGACAGGGCCCGGGGAGCTGTTTTTT. This chain uses TRBV6-5 with TRBJ2-2; TRBD1 aligns across 9 bases. J gave up 6 bases and V 7 bases, and 3 bases lay outside the gene matches. Germline values: CDR1 MNHEY, CDR2 SVGAGI. This CDR3 comprises 13 residues.